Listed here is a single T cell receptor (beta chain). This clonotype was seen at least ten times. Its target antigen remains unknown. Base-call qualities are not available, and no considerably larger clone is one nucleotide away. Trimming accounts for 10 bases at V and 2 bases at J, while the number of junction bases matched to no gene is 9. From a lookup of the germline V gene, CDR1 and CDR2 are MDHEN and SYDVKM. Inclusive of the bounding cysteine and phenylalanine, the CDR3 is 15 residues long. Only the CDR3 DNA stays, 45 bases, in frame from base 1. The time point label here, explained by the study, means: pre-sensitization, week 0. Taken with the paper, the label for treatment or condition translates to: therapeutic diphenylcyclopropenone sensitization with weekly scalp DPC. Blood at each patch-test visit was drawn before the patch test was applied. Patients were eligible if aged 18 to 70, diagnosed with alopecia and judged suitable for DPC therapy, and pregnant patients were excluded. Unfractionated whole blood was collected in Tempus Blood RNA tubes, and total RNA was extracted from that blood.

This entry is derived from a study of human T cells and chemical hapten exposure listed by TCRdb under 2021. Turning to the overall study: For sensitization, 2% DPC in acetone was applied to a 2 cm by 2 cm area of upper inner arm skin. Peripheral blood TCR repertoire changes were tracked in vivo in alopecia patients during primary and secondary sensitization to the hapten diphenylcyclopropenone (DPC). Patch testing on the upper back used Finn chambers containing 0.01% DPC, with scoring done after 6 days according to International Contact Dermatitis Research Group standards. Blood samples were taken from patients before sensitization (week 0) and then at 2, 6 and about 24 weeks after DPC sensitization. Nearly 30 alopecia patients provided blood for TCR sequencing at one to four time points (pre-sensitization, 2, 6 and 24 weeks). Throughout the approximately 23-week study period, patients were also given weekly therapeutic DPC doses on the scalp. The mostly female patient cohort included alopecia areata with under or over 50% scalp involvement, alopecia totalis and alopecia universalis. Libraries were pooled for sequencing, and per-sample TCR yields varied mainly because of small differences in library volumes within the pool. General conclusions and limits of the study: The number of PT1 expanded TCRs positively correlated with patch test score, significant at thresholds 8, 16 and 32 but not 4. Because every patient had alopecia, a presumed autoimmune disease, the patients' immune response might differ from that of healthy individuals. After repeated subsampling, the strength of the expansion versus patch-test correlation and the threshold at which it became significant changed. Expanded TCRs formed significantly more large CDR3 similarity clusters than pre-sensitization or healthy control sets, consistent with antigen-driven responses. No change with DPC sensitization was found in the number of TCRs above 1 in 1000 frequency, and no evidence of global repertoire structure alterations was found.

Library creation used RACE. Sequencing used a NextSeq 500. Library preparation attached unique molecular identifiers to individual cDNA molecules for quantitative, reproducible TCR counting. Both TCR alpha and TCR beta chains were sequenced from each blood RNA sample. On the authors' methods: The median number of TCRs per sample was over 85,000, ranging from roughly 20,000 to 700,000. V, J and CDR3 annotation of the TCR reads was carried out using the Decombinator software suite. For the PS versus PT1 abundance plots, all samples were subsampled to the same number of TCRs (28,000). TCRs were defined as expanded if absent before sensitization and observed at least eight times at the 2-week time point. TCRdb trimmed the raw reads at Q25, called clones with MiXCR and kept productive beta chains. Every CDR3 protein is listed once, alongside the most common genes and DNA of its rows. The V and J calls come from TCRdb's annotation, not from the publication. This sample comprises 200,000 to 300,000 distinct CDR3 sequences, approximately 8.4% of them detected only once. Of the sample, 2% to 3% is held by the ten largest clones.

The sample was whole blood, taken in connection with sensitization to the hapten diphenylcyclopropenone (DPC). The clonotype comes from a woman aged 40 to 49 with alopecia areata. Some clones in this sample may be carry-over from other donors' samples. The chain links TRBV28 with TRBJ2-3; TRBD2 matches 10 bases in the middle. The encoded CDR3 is CATWASGSFTDTQYF. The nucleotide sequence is TGTGCCACTTGGGCTAGCGGGAGTTTCACAGATACGCAGTATTTT. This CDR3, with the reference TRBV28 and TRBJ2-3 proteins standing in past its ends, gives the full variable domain DVKVTQSSRYLVKRTGEKVFLECVQDMDHENMFWYRQDPGLGLRLIYFSYDVKMKEKGDIPEGYSVSREKKERFSLILESASTNQTSMYLCATWASGSFTDTQYFGPGTRLTVL.